This is a list of T cell receptor beta chains from one sample in a study of blood T cell repertoires in COVID-19. The method was immunoSEQ multiplex PCR; TCRdb's version includes in-frame clones alone and lacks a portion of them. This sample carries tens of thousands of clones, more than 80% of them seen once, and the ten largest clones take about 7%. The sequencing input was peripheral blood. All receptors come from a human donor in a cohort sampled during active COVID-19. Both conserved end residues are part of each CDR3. The D gene is left open where the match is weak. Some rows mark clone size as missing; the rest say once, few, many or name a class of expanded clone.

>-|TRBV10-2|TRBJ1-2|-
CASRAITGTNYGYTF
TGCGCCAGCAGAGCCATCACAGGGACCAACTATGGCTACACCTTC
>-|TRBV4-1|TRBJ2-5|TRBD1
CASSQDFPTRDSEETQYF
TGCGCCAGCAGCCAAGATTTCCCAACCCGGGACAGTGAAGAGACCCAGTACTTC
>-|TRBV30|TRBJ1-3|TRBD1
CALLGTGEFGNTIYF
TGTGCCTTGCTCGGGACAGGGGAGTTTGGAAACACCATATATTTT
>-|TRBV7-9|TRBJ2-7|TRBD1
CASSLGDTGGSYEQYF
TGTGCCAGCAGCTTAGGGGACACAGGGGGTAGCTACGAGCAGTACTTC
>-|TRBV20-1|TRBJ2-5|TRBD1
CSASASGTGKETQYF
TGCAGTGCTAGTGCTTCCGGGACAGGGAAAGAGACCCAGTACTTC
>-|TRBV9|TRBJ2-5|TRBD2
CASSGGTSGQETQYF
TGTGCCAGCAGCGGCGGGACTAGCGGCCAAGAGACCCAGTACTTC
>-|TRBV5-5|TRBJ1-3|TRBD1
CASSGGQILSGNTIYF
TGTGCCAGCAGCGGGGGACAGATTCTCTCTGGAAACACCATATATTTT
>-|TRBV30|TRBJ1-1|TRBD1
CAWSGPHSGQMNTEAFF
TGTGCCTGGAGTGGGCCCCACTCGGGACAGATGAACACTGAAGCTTTCTTT
>-|TRBV12-3/TRBV12-4|TRBJ2-7|TRBD2
CASSFFGGVEQYF
TGTGCCAGCAGTTTTTTCGGGGGGGTCGAGCAGTACTTC
>-|TRBV5-1|TRBJ2-7|-
CASSLEGGTTVNYEQYF
TGCGCCAGCAGCTTGGAGGGGGGGACTACGGTTAACTACGAGCAGTACTTC
>-|TRBV6-6|TRBJ1-2|TRBD1
CASSLQGTQGDGYTF
TGTGCCAGCAGTTTACAGGGTACCCAGGGGGATGGCTACACCTTC
>-|TRBV7-9|TRBJ1-1|-
CASSPTAPRQTEAFF
TGTGCCAGCAGCCCAACAGCCCCCAGACAGACAGAAGCTTTCTTT
>-|TRBV9|TRBJ2-1|TRBD1
CASSVAGGNEQFF
TGTGCCAGCAGCGTCGCAGGGGGAAATGAGCAGTTCTTC
>-|TRBV10-3|TRBJ1-3|-
CAISESGAPNAIYF
TGTGCCATCAGTGAGTCAGGGGCCCCGAACGCCATATATTTT
>-|TRBV19|TRBJ2-1|TRBD1
CASSPTGGGIREQFF
TGTGCCAGTAGCCCGACAGGGGGCGGCATCCGGGAGCAGTTCTTC
>-|TRBV7-8|TRBJ1-3|-
CASSAGHLAGNTIYF
TGTGCCAGCAGCGCCGGACATTTGGCCGGAAACACCATATATTTT
>-|TRBV9|TRBJ1-1|-
CASSQTSEAFF
TGTGCCAGCAGCCAGACATCTGAAGCTTTCTTT
>-|TRBV9|TRBJ2-7|TRBD1
CASSGLGTGPGEQYF
TGTGCCAGCAGCGGTTTGGGGACAGGTCCCGGAGAGCAGTACTTC
>-|TRBV6-6|TRBJ1-2|TRBD1
CASSPKGQPSSYGYTF
TGTGCCAGCAGTCCTAAGGGACAGCCTTCTTCCTATGGCTACACCTTC
>-|TRBV6-5|TRBJ1-6|-
CASMAVQGGSPLHF
TGTGCCAGCATGGCGGTACAGGGTGGTTCACCCCTCCACTTT
>-|TRBV6-5|TRBJ2-3|-
CATRLVDTDTQYF
TGTGCCACTCGACTAGTAGATACAGATACGCAGTATTTT
>-|TRBV5-6|TRBJ2-7|TRBD1
CASRTGVTYEQYF
TGTGCCAGCAGGACAGGGGTGACTTACGAGCAGTACTTC
>few|TRBV19|TRBJ2-2|TRBD1
CASRLAGTGQTGELFF
TGTGCCAGTAGACTAGCTGGGACAGGGCAAACCGGGGAGCTGTTTTTT
>-|TRBV27|TRBJ2-7|-
CASSPTDSYEQYF
TGTGCCAGCAGTCCCACGGACTCTTACGAGCAGTACTTC
>-|TRBV19|TRBJ1-5|TRBD1
CASTPDRRANSYQPQHF
TGTGCCAGTACTCCGGACAGGAGGGCGAATTCGTATCAGCCCCAGCATTTT
>-|TRBV14|TRBJ1-2|-
CASSVNTARGYTF
TGTGCCAGCAGCGTTAACACCGCGCGGGGCTACACCTTC
>-|TRBV19|TRBJ2-1|TRBD2
CASSIGGGPYNEQFF
TGTGCCAGTAGTATTGGGGGGGGACCCTACAATGAGCAGTTCTTC
>once|TRBV5-3|TRBJ1-1|TRBD1
CARSLTSQGKENTEAFF
TGTGCCAGAAGCTTGACCTCACAGGGGAAAGAGAACACTGAAGCTTTCTTT
>-|TRBV10-2|TRBJ2-7|TRBD2
CASSVGRGGSYEQYF
TGCGCCAGCAGTGTCGGTCGCGGGGGCTCCTACGAGCAGTACTTC
>once|TRBV6-1|TRBJ2-3|TRBD2
CASSEIAGGHPTDTQYF
TGTGCCAGCAGTGAAATAGCGGGGGGCCACCCGACAGATACGCAGTATTTT
>-|TRBV10-3|TRBJ2-7|-
CAISAEGPYEQYF
TGTGCCATCAGTGCGGAGGGCCCCTACGAGCAGTACTTC
>-|TRBV2|TRBJ2-1|-
CATFPGERNEQFF
TGTGCCACCTTTCCGGGAGAACGCAATGAGCAGTTCTTC
>-|TRBV12-5|TRBJ1-1|-
CASGLTENTEAFF
TGTGCTAGTGGTTTGACAGAGAACACTGAAGCTTTCTTT
>once|TRBV3-1/TRBV3-2|TRBJ2-2|-
CASSQELATGELFF
TGTGCCAGCAGCCAAGAGCTAGCGACCGGGGAGCTGTTTTTT
>-|TRBV6-2/TRBV6-3|TRBJ1-1|-
CASSPPQGMNTEAFF
TGTGCCAGCAGTCCCCCCCAGGGCATGAACACTGAAGCTTTCTTT
>-|TRBV7-2|TRBJ2-3|TRBD2
CASSLRVGGLATDTQYF
TGTGCCAGCAGCTTAAGGGTGGGGGGACTAGCCACAGATACGCAGTATTTT
>-|TRBV7-2|TRBJ2-5|TRBD1
CASSERGQGVRETQYF
TGTGCCAGCAGCGAAAGGGGACAGGGTGTACGAGAGACCCAGTACTTC
>-|TRBV3-1/TRBV3-2|TRBJ1-1|-
CASSQARTEAFF
TGTGCCAGCAGCCAAGCGAGGACTGAAGCTTTCTTT
>-|TRBV2|TRBJ2-5|-
CASSGEPQTQYF
TGTGCCAGCAGTGGAGAACCTCAGACCCAGTACTTC
>-|TRBV11-2|TRBJ2-7|TRBD2
CASSFGLGEQYF
TGTGCCAGCAGCTTCGGACTAGGCGAGCAGTACTTC
>-|TRBV2|TRBJ1-5|TRBD1
CASSDQGVGNQPQHF
TGTGCCAGCAGTGACCAGGGGGTAGGCAATCAGCCCCAGCATTTT
>-|TRBV7-9|TRBJ2-1|-
CASSFPGSRYNEQFF
TGTGCCAGCAGCTTCCCGGGGTCTCGATACAATGAGCAGTTCTTC
>-|TRBV11-2|TRBJ1-4|-
CASSAGGGKLFF
TGTGCCAGCAGCGCCGGGGGGGGAAAACTGTTTTTT
>-|TRBV25-1|TRBJ2-1|-
CASSVGGPYNEQFF
TGTGCCAGCAGTGTCGGGGGGCCATACAATGAGCAGTTCTTC
>-|TRBV28|TRBJ1-6|TRBD1
CASSLLRDRGASPLHF
TGTGCCAGCAGTTTATTGCGGGACAGGGGGGCTTCACCCCTCCACTTT
>-|TRBV19|TRBJ1-2|TRBD1
CASSRSGQGSYGYTF
TGTGCCAGTAGTAGGTCGGGACAGGGAAGCTATGGCTACACCTTC
>-|TRBV7-2|TRBJ1-4|TRBD1
CASSARQGGEKLFF
TGTGCCAGCAGCGCCCGACAGGGCGGTGAAAAACTGTTTTTT
>-|TRBV6-5|TRBJ2-3|TRBD2
CASSGLAGTDTQYF
TGTGCCAGCAGCGGACTAGCGGGCACAGATACGCAGTATTTT
>few|TRBV2|TRBJ2-7|-
CASRYVPPNEQYF
TGTGCCAGTCGCTACGTTCCGCCCAACGAGCAGTACTTC
>once|TRBV12-3/TRBV12-4|TRBJ1-2|-
CASSFGANYGYTF
TGTGCCAGCAGTTTTGGAGCTAACTATGGCTACACCTTC
>-|TRBV6-6|TRBJ2-3|TRBD2
CASSYSGLATDTQYF
TGTGCCAGCAGTTACTCGGGACTAGCGACAGATACGCAGTATTTT
>-|TRBV19|TRBJ1-5|-
CASSISTGSWQPQHF
TGTGCCAGTAGTATATCCACAGGGTCGTGGCAGCCCCAGCATTTT
>-|TRBV5-1|TRBJ2-3|-
CASSLSARSSTDTQYF
TGCGCCAGCAGCTTGTCCGCCAGATCTAGCACAGATACGCAGTATTTT
>-|TRBV4-1|TRBJ2-5|TRBD1
CASSQDAGGMQETQYF
TGCGCCAGCAGCCAAGATGCAGGGGGCATGCAAGAGACCCAGTACTTC
>-|TRBV2|TRBJ1-1|-
CASIQAAIRSEAFF
TGTGCCAGCATACAGGCCGCTATTCGATCTGAAGCTTTCTTT